One T cell receptor (beta chain) is described in this entry. This clone's antigen is unknown. No clone much larger than this one lies a single base away; base qualities are absent. The sample belongs to a study of blood T cell repertoires in COVID-19 (dated by TCRdb to 2018 to 2021). Study-level background: Samples from collaborators originated in the United States, Italy and Spain and spanned both the acute and convalescent phases of COVID-19. The material from the prospective study consisted of cDNA or gDNA derived from T cells, B-cell-depleted T cells, or PBMCs. Sample metadata almost always included a de-identified subject ID, COVID-19 status, age in years and sex. Where HLA class I and class II types were available, the types were taken from metadata supplied by the sample provider, not from assay-based typing. Subjects who had been exposed to COVID-19, were actively infected with it, or had recovered from it provided the deeply sampled blood TCRbeta repertoires that made up the dataset. Samples were obtained from the ongoing ImmuneRACE study (first 160 participants) and from some 1,300 subjects provided by 6 global collaborators. A freely available public database, intended as a resource for researchers studying the immune response to SARS-CoV-2, is where the repertoires were released.

Its CDR3 holds 15 amino acids, cysteine through phenylalanine. The DNA shown is the 45-base CDR3, in frame from base 1. The germline V gene sets CDR1 to SGHTA and CDR2 to FQGTGA. Relative to germline, V is missing 3 bases and J is missing 3 bases, with 5 bases of the junction outside any gene match. What the research found in general, with its limitations: Clinical and demographic metadata were provided uncurated, with the amount varying by source and participant.

Collaborating institutions collected whole blood in K2EDTA tubes following their own protocols. For TCRbeta analysis, collaborator samples were shipped as frozen whole blood, as isolated PBMCs, or as DNA extracted from either sample type. TCRbeta CDR3 regions were amplified from genomic DNA by means of the immunoSEQ Assay, a bias-controlled multiplex PCR. From the authors' description of their analysis: The number of nucleated cells in each sample was estimated by amplification of reference gene primers within the assay. To quantify the absolute abundance of each unique TCRbeta CDR3 rearrangement, sequence reads were collapsed and filtered. For each sample, productive Simpson clonality was calculated as the square root of Simpson's diversity index across productive rearrangements. Not all clones reach the TCRdb copy of this immuneACCESS table, which keeps in-frame sequences only. Checked studies attribute under half of the gap to unresolved V genes and leave the rest unexplained. V and J calls and clone size come straight from that table; D and trimming were deduced from the DNA. The sample table shows about 140,000 clones, and under 85% are seen once. Around 6.8% of the sample lies in the top ten.

The sample was peripheral blood. This TCR came from a human donor in a cohort sampled during active COVID-19. The chain was built from TRBV7-3 and TRBJ2-5, with 9 bases in between that match TRBD2. In nucleotides, the sequence is TGTGCCAGCAGCTTTCTAGCGGGGAGAGAAGAGACCCAGTACTTC. This encodes CASSFLAGREETQYF.